What follows is one TCR beta chain and its context. This clonotype occurred many times. Its binding antigen is unknown. The sample holds no much larger clone one base away, and base qualities are not on file. The source of the sample is a study of T cell repertoires in cytomegalovirus infection (dated by TCRdb to between 2018 and 2021). In terms of the full investigation: Donor HLA type was relevant to the analysis, as public TCR beta signatures indicated carriage of CMV infection together with the matching HLA type. General findings and caveats noted by the study authors: The ex vivo response was dominated by HLA-C-restricted CMV-specific TCR beta clonotypes, and the single most frequent clonotype in two of eight donors was supplied by these HLA-C-restricted clonotypes. Carriers of CMV infection plus the relevant HLA type were discriminated by the cumulative frequency of public TCR beta family members in the study cohort and in an independent roughly 370-donor cohort.

The CDR3 runs 15 residues from the cysteine to the phenylalanine. Left in the record is the CDR3 DNA by itself, 45 bases read in frame from the first base. The germline V gene encodes CDR1 SGHTA and CDR2 FQGNSA. The germline ends are 18 bases apart after V is trimmed by 4 bases and J by 8 bases. Sequencing took place on an Illumina HiSeq 1500. Starting from the raw public reads, TCRdb applied fastp trimming at Q25, assembled clones with MiXCR and retained in-frame beta chains. Each record represents a unique CDR3 protein, reported with the most common genes and DNA among its rows. Within this sample are some 450,000 distinct CDR3 sequences, with approximately 30% of them counted one time only. Of the sample, roughly an eighth falls within the top ten clones.

The material sequenced was PBMCs. The chain links TRBV7-2 with TRBJ2-1; the D segment cannot be called with confidence. This sequence originates from a human donor in good health (CMV status not recorded). Some clones in this sample may be carry-over from other donors' samples. This receptor has the CDR3 CASSSYPSVGDEQFF. The DNA reads TGTGCCAGCAGCTCCTATCCAAGCGTGGGCGATGAGCAGTTCTTC.